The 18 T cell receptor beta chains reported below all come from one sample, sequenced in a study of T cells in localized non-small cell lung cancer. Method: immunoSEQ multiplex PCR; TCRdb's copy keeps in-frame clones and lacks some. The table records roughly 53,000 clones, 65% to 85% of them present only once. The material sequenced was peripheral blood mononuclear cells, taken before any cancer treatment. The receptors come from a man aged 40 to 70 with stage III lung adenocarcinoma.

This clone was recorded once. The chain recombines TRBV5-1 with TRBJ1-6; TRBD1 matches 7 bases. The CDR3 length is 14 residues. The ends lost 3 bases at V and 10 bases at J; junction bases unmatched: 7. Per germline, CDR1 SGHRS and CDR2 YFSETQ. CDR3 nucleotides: TGCGCCAGCAGCTGGGACAGCCCCGGGTCACCCCTCCACTTT. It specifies CASSWDSPGSPLHF.

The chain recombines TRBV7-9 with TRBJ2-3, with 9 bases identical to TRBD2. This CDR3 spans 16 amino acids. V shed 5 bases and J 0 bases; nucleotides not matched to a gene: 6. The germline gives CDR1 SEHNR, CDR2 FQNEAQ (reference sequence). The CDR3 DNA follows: TGTGCCAGCAGCGCATCGGCGGGGGGGAGCACAGATACGCAGTATTTT. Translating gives CASSASAGGSTDTQYF.

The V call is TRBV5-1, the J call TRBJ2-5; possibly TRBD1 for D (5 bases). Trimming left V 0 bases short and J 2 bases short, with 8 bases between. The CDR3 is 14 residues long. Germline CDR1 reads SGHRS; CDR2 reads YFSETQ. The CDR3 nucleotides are TGCGCCAGCAGCTTGGAGCCAGGGCAAGAGACCCAGTACTTC. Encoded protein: CASSLEPGQETQYF.

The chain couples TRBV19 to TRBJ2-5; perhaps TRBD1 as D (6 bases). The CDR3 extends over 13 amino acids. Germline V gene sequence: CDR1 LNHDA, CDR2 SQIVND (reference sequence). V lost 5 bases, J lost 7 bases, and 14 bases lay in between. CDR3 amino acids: CASSSQGTGTQYF. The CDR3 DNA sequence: TGTGCCAGTAGTTCGCAGGGGACGGGGACCCAGTACTTC.

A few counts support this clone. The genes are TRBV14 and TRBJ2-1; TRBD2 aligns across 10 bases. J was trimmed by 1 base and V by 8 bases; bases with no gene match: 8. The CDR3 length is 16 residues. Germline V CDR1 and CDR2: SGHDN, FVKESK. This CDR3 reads CASAPGTSASYNEQFF. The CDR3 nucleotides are TGTGCCAGCGCCCCAGGGACTAGCGCGTCCTACAATGAGCAGTTCTTC.

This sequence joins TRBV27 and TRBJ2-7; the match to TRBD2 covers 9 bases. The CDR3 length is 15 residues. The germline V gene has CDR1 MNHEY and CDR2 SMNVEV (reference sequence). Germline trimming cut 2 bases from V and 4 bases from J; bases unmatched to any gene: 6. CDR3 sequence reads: CASSLMASGTYEQYF. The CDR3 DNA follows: TGTGCCAGCAGTTTAATGGCTAGCGGGACTTACGAGCAGTACTTC.

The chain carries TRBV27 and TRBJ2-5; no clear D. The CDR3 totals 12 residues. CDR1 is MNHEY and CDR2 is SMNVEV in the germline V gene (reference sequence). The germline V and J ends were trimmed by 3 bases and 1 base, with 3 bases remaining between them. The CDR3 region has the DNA TGTGCCAGCAGTTTCGCCCAAGAGACCCAGTACTTC. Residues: CASSFAQETQYF.

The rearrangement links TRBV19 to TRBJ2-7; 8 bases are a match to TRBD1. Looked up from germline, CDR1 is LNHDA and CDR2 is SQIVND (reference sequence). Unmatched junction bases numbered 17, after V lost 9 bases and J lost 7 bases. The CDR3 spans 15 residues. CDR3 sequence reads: CASDSGTGFSREQYF. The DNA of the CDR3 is TGTGCCAGCGACTCGGGGACAGGTTTTTCTCGAGAGCAGTACTTC.

The CDR3 protein is CASSCPQRPSKISNQPQHF. CDR3 nucleotide sequence: TGTGCCAGCAGTTGCCCCCAGAGGCCGTCAAAAATTAGCAATCAGCCCCAGCATTTT. V is TRBV11-3 and J is TRBJ1-5; D gene unclear. V lost 6 bases and J lost 0, with 24 bases in between. This CDR3 region has 19 residues. Germline CDR1 SGHNT, CDR2 YENEEA.

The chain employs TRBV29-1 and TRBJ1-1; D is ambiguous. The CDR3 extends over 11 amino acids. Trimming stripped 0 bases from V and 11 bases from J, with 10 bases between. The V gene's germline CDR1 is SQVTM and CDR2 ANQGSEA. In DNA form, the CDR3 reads TGCAGCGTTGAAGATCTCCGTAGGGCTTTCTTT. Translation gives CSVEDLRRAFF.

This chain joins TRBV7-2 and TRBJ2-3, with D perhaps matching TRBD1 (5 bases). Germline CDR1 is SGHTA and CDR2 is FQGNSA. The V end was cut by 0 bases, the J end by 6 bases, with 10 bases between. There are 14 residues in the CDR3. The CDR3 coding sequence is TGTGCCAGCAGCTTAGCAGGGGCGCGGGATACGCAGTATTTT. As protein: CASSLAGARDTQYF.

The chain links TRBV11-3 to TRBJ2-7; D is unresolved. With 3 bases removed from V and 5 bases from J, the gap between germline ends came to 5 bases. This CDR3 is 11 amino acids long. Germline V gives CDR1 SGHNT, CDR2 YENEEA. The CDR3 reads CASSFYHEQYF. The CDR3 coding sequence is TGTGCCAGCAGCTTCTACCACGAGCAGTACTTC. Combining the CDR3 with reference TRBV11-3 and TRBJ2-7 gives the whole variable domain EAGVVQSPRYKIIEKKQPVAFWCNPISGHNTLYWYLQNLGQGPELLIRYENEEAVDDSQLPKDRFSAERLKGVDSTLKIQPAELGDSAVYLCASSFYHEQYFGPGTRLTVT.

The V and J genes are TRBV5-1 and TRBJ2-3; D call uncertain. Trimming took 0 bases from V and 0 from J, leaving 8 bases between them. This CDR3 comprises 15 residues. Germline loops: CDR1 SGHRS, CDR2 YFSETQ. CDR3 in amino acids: CASSLEPTSTDTQYF. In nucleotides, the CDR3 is TGCGCCAGCAGCTTGGAACCGACTAGCACAGATACGCAGTATTTT.

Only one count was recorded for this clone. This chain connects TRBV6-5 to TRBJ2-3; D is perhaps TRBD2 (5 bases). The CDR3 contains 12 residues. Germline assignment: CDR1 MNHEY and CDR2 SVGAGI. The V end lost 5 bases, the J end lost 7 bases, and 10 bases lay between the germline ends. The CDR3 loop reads CASSGGGNTQYF. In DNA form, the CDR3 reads TGTGCCAGCAGTGGAGGAGGTAATACGCAGTATTTT.

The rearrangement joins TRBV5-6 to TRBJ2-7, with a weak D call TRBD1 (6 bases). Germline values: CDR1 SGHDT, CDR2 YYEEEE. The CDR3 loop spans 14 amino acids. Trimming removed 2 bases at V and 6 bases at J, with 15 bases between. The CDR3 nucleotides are TGTGCCAGCAGCTTCGGGACGAGGGGGAGCGAGCAGTACTTC. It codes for CASSFGTRGSEQYF.

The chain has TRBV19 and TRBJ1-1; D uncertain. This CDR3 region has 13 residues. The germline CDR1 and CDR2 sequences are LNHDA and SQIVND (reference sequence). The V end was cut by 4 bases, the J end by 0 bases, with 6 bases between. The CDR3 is CASSRAVNTEAFF. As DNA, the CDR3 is TGTGCCAGTAGTAGAGCAGTGAACACTGAAGCTTTCTTT.

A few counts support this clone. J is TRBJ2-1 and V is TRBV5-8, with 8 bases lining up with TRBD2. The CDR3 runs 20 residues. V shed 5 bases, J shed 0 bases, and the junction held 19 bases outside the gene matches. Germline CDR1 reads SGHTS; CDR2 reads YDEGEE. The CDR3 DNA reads TGTGCCAGCAGTGATCTTCCGGGAGGGACAATCTTTAGCTCCTACAATGAGCAGTTCTTC. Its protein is CASSDLPGGTIFSSYNEQFF.

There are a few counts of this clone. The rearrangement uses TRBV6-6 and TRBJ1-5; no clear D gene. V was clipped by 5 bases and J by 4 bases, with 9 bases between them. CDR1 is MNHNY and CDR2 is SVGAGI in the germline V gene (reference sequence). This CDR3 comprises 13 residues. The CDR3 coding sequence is TGTGCCAGCAGTGTATCCAGTAATCAGCCCCAGCATTTT. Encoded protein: CASSVSSNQPQHF.